These 24 T cell receptor beta chains share one sample of origin, sequenced in a study of blood T cells in healthy people across ages. Sample-barcoded 5' priming and a J-beta primer mix drove a second PCR of roughly 6 to 12 cycles. A single record per CDR3 protein comes from TCRdb applying MiXCR to the 5' RACE reads. The repertoire holds approximately 770,000 distinct CDR3 sequences, with nearly 60% as singletons. The sequencing sample was made of blood. The receptor source for this set is a man between 25 and 39 years old in good health.

This clonotype has a handful of counts. V is TRBV7-6 and J is TRBJ2-5; 7 positions match TRBD2. V shed 5 bases and J 4 bases; nucleotides not matched to a gene: 7. CDR1 and CDR2 from the germline V gene are SGHVS and FNYEAQ. CDR3 length: 14 amino acids. In nucleotides, the CDR3 is TGTGCCAGCAGCCCCCTAGGGAGGGGAGAGACCCAGTACTTC. Translation gives CASSPLGRGETQYF. The variable domain in full, completed from reference TRBV7-6 and TRBJ2-5, reads GAGVSQSPRYKVTKRGQDVALRCDPISGHVSLYWYRQALGQGPEFLTYFNYEAQQDKSGLPNDRFSAERPEGSISTLTIQRTEQRDSAMYRCASSPLGRGETQYFGPGTRLLVL.

The chain recombines TRBV20-1 with TRBJ2-1; D is unclear. Trimming removed 1 base from V and 4 bases from J, with 17 bases in between. Germline V lookup: CDR1 DFQATT, CDR2 SNEGSKA (reference sequence). This CDR3 has 16 residues. The CDR3 is CSARAPASIGYNEQFF. The DNA of the CDR3 is TGCAGTGCTAGAGCCCCGGCGAGCATCGGGTACAATGAGCAGTTCTTC.

This chain connects TRBV5-1 to TRBJ2-7, with a weak D call TRBD2 (7 bases). This CDR3 contains 13 residues. Germline V CDR1 and CDR2: SGHRS, YFSETQ. V dropped 7 bases and J dropped 3 bases, with 14 bases sitting between them. CDR3 bases: TGCGCCAGCCGGGGGGCCTCTAACTACGAGCAGTACTTC. Its protein is CASRGASNYEQYF. The whole variable domain, remainder taken from reference TRBV5-1 and TRBJ2-7, is KAGVTQTPRYLIKTRGQQVTLSCSPISGHRSVSWYQQTPGQGLQFLFEYFSETQRNKGNFPGRFSGRQFSNSRSEMNVSTLELGDSALYLCASRGASNYEQYFGPGTRLTVT.

In regard to this clonotype: This may come from a read error, since a much larger clone is one base off. V is TRBV7-2 and J is TRBJ2-5, with 9 bases aligning to TRBD1. In germline, CDR1 is SGHTA, CDR2 FQGNSA. V lost 4 bases to trimming and J lost 5 bases; unmatched junction nucleotides: 11. This CDR3 is 16 amino acids long. DNA for the CDR3: TGTGCCAGCAGCTCGCTCCTAACAGGGGGCAAGGAGACCCAGTACTTC. Translation gives CASSSLLTGGKETQYF.

This clonotype was counted once. J is TRBJ1-3 and V is TRBV20-1; D is unresolved. CDR3 length: 15 amino acids. The V and J ends lost 5 bases and 0 bases respectively, with 14 bases between them. The germline V gene encodes CDR1 DFQATT and CDR2 SNEGSKA (reference sequence). CDR3 coding DNA: TGCAGTGCTCCATCGCGGCGGAGCTCTGGAAACACCATATATTTT. It specifies CSAPSRRSSGNTIYF.

J is TRBJ2-4 and V is TRBV7-8; weak D call: TRBD2 (5 bases). V lost 2 bases and J 2 bases, leaving 7 bases between the germline ends. The length of the CDR3 is 14 residues. In germline, CDR1 is SGHVS, CDR2 FQNEAQ. The CDR3 bases are TGTGCCAGCAGCTTAAGAGGGTCCAAAAACATTCAGTACTTC. Translation: CASSLRGSKNIQYF.

The chain recombines TRBV29-1 with TRBJ2-2, with 8 bases lining up with TRBD2. After removal of 7 bases from V and 5 bases from J, the junction contained 6 bases not matched to a gene. This CDR3 has 13 amino acids. CDR1 and CDR2 from the germline V gene are SQVTM and ANQGSEA. Here the CDR3 DNA reads TGCAGCGGGACGGGACTAGGGACCGGGGAGCTGTTTTTT. Translating gives CSGTGLGTGELFF.

CDR3: CASRRQEGTEAFF. As DNA, the CDR3 is TGTGCCAGCAGACGACAGGAGGGCACTGAAGCTTTCTTT. The V gene is TRBV7-2, the J gene TRBJ1-1; the D gene is possibly TRBD1 (6 bases). CDR1 and CDR2 (germline): SGHTA, FQGNSA. There are 13 residues in the CDR3. With 6 bases removed from V and 4 bases from J, the gap between germline ends came to 12 bases. The whole variable domain, remainder taken from reference TRBV7-2 and TRBJ1-1, is GAGVSQSPSNKVTEKGKDVELRCDPISGHTALYWYRQSLGQGLEFLIYFQGNSAPDKSGLPSDRFSAERTGGSVSTLTIQRTQQEDSAVYLCASRRQEGTEAFFGQGTRLTVV.

CDR3 residues: CASGSQSGTTYNEQFF. As DNA, the CDR3 is TGTGCTAGTGGTTCTCAAAGCGGGACTACCTACAATGAGCAGTTCTTC. V gene TRBV12-5 combines with J gene TRBJ2-1; 7 nucleotides agree with TRBD2. V gave up 4 bases and J gave up 2 bases; unmatched junction bases: 8. CDR1 is LGHNT and CDR2 is FRNRAP in the germline V gene. The CDR3 is made up of 16 amino acids.

This chain links TRBV4-1 with TRBJ2-1, with TRBD2 matching over 15 bases. From germline, CDR1 is MGHRA and CDR2 YSYEKL. V trimming: 3 bases; J trimming: 9 bases; junction bases outside the gene matches: 6. The CDR3 totals 16 residues. CDR3 DNA sequence: TGCGCCAGCAGCCAGGGTGGGACTAGCGGGAGGAGTGAGCAGTTCTTC. Its protein is CASSQGGTSGRSEQFF.

This clonotype showed up just a few times. The chain uses TRBV6-2 or TRBV6-3 and TRBJ2-7, with D possibly called TRBD1 or TRBD2 (5 bases each). Germline CDR1 reads MNHEY; CDR2 reads SVGEGT. V lost 11 bases, J lost 2 bases, and 13 bases lay in between. The CDR3 is 12 residues long. The CDR3 DNA sequence: TGTGCCGTTGAGGGGATTCCCTACGAGCAGTACTTC. As protein: CAVEGIPYEQYF.

This clonotype was counted a single time. CDR3 protein: CSANYISGTNTGELFF. For the CDR3, the DNA is TGCAGTGCCAACTATATTAGCGGGACGAACACCGGGGAGCTGTTTTTT. The rearrangement joins TRBV20-1 to TRBJ2-2; TRBD2 matches at 8 bases. V lost 6 bases to trimming and J lost 0 bases; unmatched junction nucleotides: 9. The CDR3 spans 16 residues. Germline V gene lookup returns CDR1 DFQATT and CDR2 SNEGSKA (reference sequence).

The chain links TRBV20-1 to TRBJ2-5, with D unclear. Germline CDR1 and CDR2: DFQATT and SNEGSKA (reference sequence). The CDR3 is 15 amino acids. The V and J ends lost 3 bases and 4 bases respectively, with 18 bases between them. CDR3 DNA: TGCAGTGCTAGTGTCTGGCAGGTCAAAGTAGAGACCCAGTACTTC. Translation: CSASVWQVKVETQYF.

The table lists this clonotype with a count of one. V gene TRBV27 combines with J gene TRBJ1-4; 8 nucleotides agree with TRBD1. The germline gives CDR1 MNHEY, CDR2 SMNVEV (reference sequence). Trimming removed 8 bases from V and 0 bases from J; junction bases left unmatched: 17. CDR3 size: 19 residues. The CDR3 reads CASGRTGKFATATNEKLFF. CDR3 DNA: TGTGCCAGCGGAAGGACAGGGAAATTTGCCACTGCAACTAATGAAAAACTGTTTTTT. Together with reference TRBV27 and TRBJ1-4, the CDR3 gives the full variable domain: EAQVTQNPRYLITVTGKKLTVTCSQNMNHEYMSWYRQDPGLGLRQIYYSMNVEVTDKGDVPEGYKVSRKEKRNFPLILESPSPNQTSLYFCASGRTGKFATATNEKLFFGSGTQLSVL.

This clonotype appeared a few times. The chain recombines TRBV7-3 with TRBJ2-3; D remains unclear. Germline V CDR1 and CDR2: SGHTA, FQGTGA. The CDR3 has 16 amino acids. The ends were cut back, 5 bases at V and 3 bases at J, with 18 bases in the middle. CDR3 in amino acids: CASSPRPLTGTDTQYF. CDR3 DNA sequence: TGTGCCAGCAGCCCTAGACCATTAACCGGGACAGATACGCAGTATTTT.

This clonotype was seen only a few times. The DNA of the CDR3 is TGTGCCAGCAGTGCCCCGGGGGAGACAGGAAACTATGGCTACACCTTC. Amino acid sequence: CASSAPGETGNYGYTF. The V call is TRBV12-3 or TRBV12-4, the J call TRBJ1-2, with D possibly matching TRBD1 (6 bases). The CDR3 is 16 amino acids. The germline V and J ends were trimmed by 5 bases and 2 bases, with 18 bases remaining between them.

The V and J genes are TRBV3-1 and TRBJ2-1; 10 bases agree with TRBD2. The J segment lost 7 bases and the V segment lost 1 base, leaving 7 bases of the junction unmatched. Per the germline V gene, CDR1 is LGHDT and CDR2 is YNNKEL (reference sequence). This CDR3 comprises 16 residues. CDR3 in DNA: TGTGCCAGCAGCCAAGCGCTACTAGCGGGGTTTAATGAGCAGTTCTTC. It codes for CASSQALLAGFNEQFF.

Concerning this clonotype: The CDR3 end shows no conserved phenylalanine or tryptophan, and so a read error is likely. This chain connects TRBV27 to TRBJ2-1; perhaps TRBD2 as D (6 bases). This CDR3 is 12 amino acids long. Germline-derived CDR1 and CDR2 are MNHEY and SMNVEV (reference sequence). The CDR3: CASSRSGYEQFY. The CDR3 DNA reads TGCGCCAGCAGCCGGAGCGGGTATGAGCAGTTCTAC.

The chain couples TRBV15 to TRBJ2-7; 8 bases are shared with TRBD1. TRBJ2-5 matches the DNA end more closely, so the J call is doubtful. The CDR3 covers 15 residues. In germline, CDR1 is LNHNV, CDR2 YYDKDF (reference sequence). The CDR3 here is CATSRESGGRETQYF. The DNA of the CDR3 is TGTGCCACCAGCAGAGAATCAGGGGGCCGAGAGACCCAGTACTTC.

This clonotype was seen a handful of times. V and J are TRBV20-1 and TRBJ2-7, with TRBD2 matching over 14 bases. CDR1 DFQATT and CDR2 SNEGSKA come from the germline V gene (reference sequence). CDR3 length: 15 residues. J lost 4 bases, V lost 3 bases, and 5 bases had no gene match. For the CDR3, the DNA is TGCAGTGCTAGGGACGGGACTAGCGGGAGTTACGAGCAGTACTTC. Translated: CSARDGTSGSYEQYF.

The rearrangement uses TRBV27 and TRBJ2-7, with a possible D match to TRBD1 (6 bases). Germline CDR1 and CDR2: MNHEY and SMNVEV (reference sequence). CDR3 size: 13 residues. V lost 3 bases to trimming and J lost 6 bases, with 12 bases between them. The CDR3 nucleotides are TGTGCCAGCAGTTTGAGCACAGGGTCCGAGCAGTACTTC. It encodes CASSLSTGSEQYF.

This chain joins TRBV7-6 and TRBJ2-1; 9 nucleotides match TRBD2. This CDR3 has 16 amino acids. From germline, CDR1 is SGHVS and CDR2 FNYEAQ. V lost 5 bases, J lost 2 bases, and 7 bases stayed unmatched. In DNA, the CDR3 is TGTGCCAGCAGCCCCGCAACTAGCGGGCCCTACAATGAGCAGTTCTTC. This codes for CASSPATSGPYNEQFF.

V is TRBV3-1 and J is TRBJ1-2, with 9 bases lining up with TRBD1. The V and J ends lost 3 bases and 7 bases, in that order; junction bases with no gene match: 9. The CDR3 consists of 15 residues. CDR1 and CDR2 from the germline V gene are LGHDT and YNNKEL (reference sequence). DNA of the CDR3: TGTGCCAGCAGCCAGGCACCCGGGACAGGGTTTGGCTACACCTTC. As protein: CASSQAPGTGFGYTF.

This clonotype was counted a few times. The V call is TRBV6-5, the J call TRBJ2-7; D uncertain. Germline-derived CDR1 and CDR2 are MNHEY and SVGAGI. This CDR3 contains 16 residues. V dropped 5 bases and J dropped 4 bases, with 21 bases sitting between them. CDR3 nucleotide sequence: TGTGCCAGCAGTGTAACGACGACAACGCCTCTTTACGAGCAGTACTTC. This gives the protein CASSVTTTTPLYEQYF.